The clone carrying this T cell receptor beta chain was recorded only once. The antigen is undetermined. Original analysis: Productive clonotypes were detectable down to 2.59 x 10-5 frequency. Sequenced by immunoSEQ multiplex PCR; TCRdb stores in-frame clones only, minus some. That table furnishes V, J and clone size, whereas the DNA furnished D and trimming. Found here are around 30,000 clones, about four fifths of them singletons; the top ten hold roughly 2.3%. This entry is derived from a study of STAT5B mutations in CD4+ large granular lymphocyte leukemia. Overall study results and limits: Higher CD4+ than CD8+ T-LGLL clonality might reflect small sample size.

Healthy controls were blood donor buffy coats. The sequenced sample was CD4+ T cells from blood buffy coats. The sequence was obtained from a human donor in good health.

CDR3 in amino acids: CASSLEGPPDYGYTF. In DNA, the CDR3 is TGTGCCAGCAGCTTGGAAGGGCCGCCCGACTATGGCTACACCTTC. This rearrangement joins TRBV5-8 to TRBJ1-2; D gene uncertain. Germline V lookup: CDR1 SGHTS, CDR2 YDEGEE. CDR3 length equals 15 residues. With 0 bases removed from V and 3 bases from J, the gap between germline ends came to 12 bases.